The T cell receptor beta chain under discussion was sequenced for a study of T cell responses to AZD1222 COVID-19 vaccine. General observations from the study: Within unmutated variant regions lay the reported targets of nearly half of spike-specific TCRs. Spike-specific TCR repertoires showed rising breadth and depth after two AZD1222 doses. Repertoires were obtained only post-peak T cell response. Seropositive status at baseline applied to only 5 to 7 AZD1222 recipients.

The protocol was immunoSEQ multiplex PCR, while the TCRdb copy is restricted to in-frame clones and leaves out a portion. The sample shows some 140,000 clones, 85% to 90% of them seen only once. Germline loops: CDR1 LNHDA, CDR2 SQIVND (reference sequence). With 5 bases removed from V and 15 bases from J, the gap between germline ends came to 11 bases. The CDR3 consists of 10 residues. Comments on this clone: The antigen is undetermined.

This sequence was found in an adult in good health. This sequence joins TRBV19 and TRBJ1-5; possibly TRBD1 for D (5 bases). The sample consisted of peripheral blood, taken on day 0 of MenACWY control vaccination. This CDR3 reads CASSQGKLHF. The CDR3 DNA follows: TGTGCCAGTAGTCAGGGAAAATTGCATTTT.